Ten or more counts support the clone carrying this T cell receptor beta chain. The data originate from a study of T cells after yellow fever vaccination. Background on the study: SMART-Seq v4 Ultra Low Input prepared the low-cell-number fractions.

This CDR3 has 14 amino acids. Germline assignment: CDR1 SGHKS and CDR2 YYEKEE (reference sequence). The V segment lost 4 bases and the J segment 2 bases; nucleotides outside the gene matches: 4. UMIs and a universal primer site were added when TCR cDNA was made by 5'RACE template switching. TCRdb fed the 5' RACE reads into MiXCR, producing one record per CDR3 protein. The sample has 250,000 to 400,000 distinct CDR3 sequences; 3.5% to 4.5% are singletons. The V call is TRBV5-5, the J call TRBJ2-3; 7 positions match TRBD2. This specimen was PBMCs, taken 15 days after the yellow fever booster vaccination. This TCR derives from a man aged 18 to 30 who received the YFV17D yellow fever vaccine. The CDR3 protein is CASSRGGATDTQYF. The CDR3 DNA sequence: TGTGCCAGCAGCCGCGGGGGAGCCACAGATACGCAGTATTTT.